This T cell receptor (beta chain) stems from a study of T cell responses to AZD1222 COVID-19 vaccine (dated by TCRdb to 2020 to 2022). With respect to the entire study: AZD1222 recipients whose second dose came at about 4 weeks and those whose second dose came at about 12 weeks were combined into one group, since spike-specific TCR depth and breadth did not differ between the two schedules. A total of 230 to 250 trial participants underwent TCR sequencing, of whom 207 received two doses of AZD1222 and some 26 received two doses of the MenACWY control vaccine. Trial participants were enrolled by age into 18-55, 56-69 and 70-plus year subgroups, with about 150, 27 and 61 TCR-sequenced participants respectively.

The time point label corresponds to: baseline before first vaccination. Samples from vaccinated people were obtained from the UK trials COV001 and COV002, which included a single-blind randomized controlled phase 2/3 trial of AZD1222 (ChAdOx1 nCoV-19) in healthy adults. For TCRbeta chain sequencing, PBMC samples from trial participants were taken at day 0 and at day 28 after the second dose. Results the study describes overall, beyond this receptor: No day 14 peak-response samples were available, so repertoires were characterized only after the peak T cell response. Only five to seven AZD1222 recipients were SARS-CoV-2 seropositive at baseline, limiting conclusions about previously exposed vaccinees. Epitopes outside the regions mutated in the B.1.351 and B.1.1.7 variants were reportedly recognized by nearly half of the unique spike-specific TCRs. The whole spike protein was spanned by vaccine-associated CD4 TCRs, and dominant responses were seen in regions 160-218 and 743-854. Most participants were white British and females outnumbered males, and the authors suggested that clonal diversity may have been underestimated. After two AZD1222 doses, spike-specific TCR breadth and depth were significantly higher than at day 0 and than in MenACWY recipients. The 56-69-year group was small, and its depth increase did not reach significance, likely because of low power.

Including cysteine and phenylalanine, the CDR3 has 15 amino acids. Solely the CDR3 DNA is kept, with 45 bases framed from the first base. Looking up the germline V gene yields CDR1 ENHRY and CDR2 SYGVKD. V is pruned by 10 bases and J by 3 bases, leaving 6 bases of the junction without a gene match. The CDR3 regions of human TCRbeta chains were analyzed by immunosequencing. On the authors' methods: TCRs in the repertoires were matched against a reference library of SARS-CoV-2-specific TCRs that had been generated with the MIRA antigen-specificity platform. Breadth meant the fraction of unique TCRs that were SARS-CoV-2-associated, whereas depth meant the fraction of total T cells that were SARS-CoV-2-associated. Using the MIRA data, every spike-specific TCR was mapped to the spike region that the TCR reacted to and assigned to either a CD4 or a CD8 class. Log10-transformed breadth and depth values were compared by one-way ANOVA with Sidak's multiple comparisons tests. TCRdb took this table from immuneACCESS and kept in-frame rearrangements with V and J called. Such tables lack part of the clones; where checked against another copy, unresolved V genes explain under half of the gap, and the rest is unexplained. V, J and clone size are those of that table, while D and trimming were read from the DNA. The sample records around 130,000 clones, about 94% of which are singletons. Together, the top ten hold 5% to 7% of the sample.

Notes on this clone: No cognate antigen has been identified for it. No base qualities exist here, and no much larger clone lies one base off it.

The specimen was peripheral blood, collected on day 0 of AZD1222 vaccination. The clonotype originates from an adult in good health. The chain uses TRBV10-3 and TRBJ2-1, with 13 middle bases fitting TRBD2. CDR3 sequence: CATGTSGNFYNEQFF. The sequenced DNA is TGTGCCACGGGGACTAGCGGGAATTTCTACAATGAGCAGTTCTTC.